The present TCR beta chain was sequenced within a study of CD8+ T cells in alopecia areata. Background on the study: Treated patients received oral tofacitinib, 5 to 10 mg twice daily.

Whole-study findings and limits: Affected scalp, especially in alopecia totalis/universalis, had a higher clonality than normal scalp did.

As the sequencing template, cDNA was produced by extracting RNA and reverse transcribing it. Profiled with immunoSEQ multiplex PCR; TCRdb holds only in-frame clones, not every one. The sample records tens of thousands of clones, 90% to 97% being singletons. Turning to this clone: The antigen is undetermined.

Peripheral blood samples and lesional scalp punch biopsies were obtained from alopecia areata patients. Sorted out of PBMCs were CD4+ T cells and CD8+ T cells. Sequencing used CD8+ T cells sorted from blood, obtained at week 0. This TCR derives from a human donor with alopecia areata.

The CDR3 loop reads CASNPGQLNTEAFF. The CDR3 bases are TGTGCCAGTAACCCGGGACAGCTGAACACTGAAGCTTTCTTT. The chain is built from TRBV19 and TRBJ1-1; TRBD1 matches 7 bases. CDR3 size: 14 residues. In germline, CDR1 is LNHDA, CDR2 SQIVND (reference sequence). With 7 bases clipped from V and 0 bases from J, the junction kept 5 bases outside the gene matches.